This TCR beta chain was sequenced during a study of identical twins. TCRdb reprocessed the 5' RACE reads with MiXCR, giving one entry per CDR3 protein. Of about 570,000 distinct CDR3 sequences in the sample, 9.5% to 10% were seen once. Many counts were recorded for this clonotype. Its antigen remains unknown. Study-level points and caveats: In drawing conclusions, the study used cross-sectional statistical analysis and did not follow the same donors.

Germline V gives CDR1 SGHAT, CDR2 FQNNGV. J lost 4 bases, V lost 1 base, and 4 bases had no gene match. CDR3 size: 15 residues. The sample was also linked to a second study, of yellow fever vaccine responses in identical twins.

The chain employs TRBV11-2 and TRBJ2-3, with TRBD1 matching over 8 bases. This TCR derives from a woman under 30 in good health. Sequenced: PBMCs. DNA for the CDR3: TGTGCCAGCAGCTTAGGGACAGGGTGGGCAGATACGCAGTATTTT. Its protein is CASSLGTGWADTQYF.